This TCR beta chain is drawn from a study of shared T cell receptors in the human thymus (dated by TCRdb to the early 2020s). As for the study more broadly: The study examined how the human thymus generates shared, self-reactive T-cell receptor alpha chains.

A remark on this clone: Its antigen is not yet known. No base qualities exist here, and no much larger clone lies one base off it.

The library came from the immunoSEQ multiplex PCR assay. Held by TCRdb, this immuneACCESS table contains in-frame sequences only and omits some clones. Under half of the omission traces to an unresolved V gene where checked; the cause of the rest is unknown. The table for this sample lists approximately 660,000 clones; around 89% of them were counted only once. The ten largest clones capture 0.0095% to 0.012% of the sample. The germline V gene provides CDR1 SGHDT and CDR2 YYEEEE. The CDR3 spans 17 residues, from the cysteine through the phenylalanine. The DNA shown is the 51-base CDR3, in frame from base 1. For this chain, trimming is 4 bases at the V end and 6 bases at the J end, and the number of junction bases without a gene match is 12. These records were also assigned to another study, of human thymus T cells. Per that second paper: Immunologically healthy infants undergoing open corrective cardiac surgery for congenital heart defects in Finland were used as donors. Thymus tissue was obtained as surgical resects removed during corrective cardiac surgery. Both the thymic and the peripheral blood repertoires appeared to show biased V and J gene segment usage. According to the related research, thymic TCR repertoires were highly overlapping among unrelated individuals. TCR alpha and beta repertoires from roughly eight infant thymus samples and four related peripheral blood samples were characterized in the study. Donor ages ranged from about 6 to 250 days, and the cohort comprised six or seven male and a couple of female infants. After being mechanically released from the tissue, thymocytes were kept at -70 degrees C in pellets of about 8.5-34 million cells. A QIAsymphony instrument was used to extract genomic DNA from the frozen cell pellets. The immunoSEQ multiplex PCR assay was used to amplify the TCRB and TCRAD loci from a standardized amount of quality-controlled genomic DNA. The amplicons spanned the V(D)J region and were long enough to cover the CDR3 and allow V and J genes to be identified. Amplicon sequencing was performed on an Illumina platform through the commercial immunoSEQ service. Primer bias and sequencing errors were corrected as previously described, and TCRAD and TCRB were defined on the basis of the IMGT database. immunoSEQ Analyzer 3.0 and VDJTools were used for repertoire analysis, which covered basic statistics, V/J segment usage, diversity estimates, rarefaction and pairwise overlap. Diversity was estimated with Chao1, ChaoE, Efron-Thisted, Shannon and inverse Simpson indices, and also on datasets down-sampled to the smallest sample. Repertoire overlap was assessed by strict matching of CDR3 nucleotide sequence, V gene and J gene, and clustering was done by Jaccard-based multidimensional scaling. On average, thymus samples gave 750,000 to 1,000,000 unique TCRB clonotypes, whereas blood samples gave some 84,000.

The sequenced sample consisted of thymocytes. The sequence came from a boy in the first two years of life with a congenital heart defect. Donor details come from another sample of the same person, matched by shared clones. The V and J genes are TRBV5-6 and TRBJ2-1; TRBD2 matches 11 bases in the middle. In nucleotide form, the sequence is TGTGCCAGCAGCCTACTCGGGACTAGCGGACCGGTCAATGAGCAGTTCTTC. The encoded protein is CASSLLGTSGPVNEQFF.